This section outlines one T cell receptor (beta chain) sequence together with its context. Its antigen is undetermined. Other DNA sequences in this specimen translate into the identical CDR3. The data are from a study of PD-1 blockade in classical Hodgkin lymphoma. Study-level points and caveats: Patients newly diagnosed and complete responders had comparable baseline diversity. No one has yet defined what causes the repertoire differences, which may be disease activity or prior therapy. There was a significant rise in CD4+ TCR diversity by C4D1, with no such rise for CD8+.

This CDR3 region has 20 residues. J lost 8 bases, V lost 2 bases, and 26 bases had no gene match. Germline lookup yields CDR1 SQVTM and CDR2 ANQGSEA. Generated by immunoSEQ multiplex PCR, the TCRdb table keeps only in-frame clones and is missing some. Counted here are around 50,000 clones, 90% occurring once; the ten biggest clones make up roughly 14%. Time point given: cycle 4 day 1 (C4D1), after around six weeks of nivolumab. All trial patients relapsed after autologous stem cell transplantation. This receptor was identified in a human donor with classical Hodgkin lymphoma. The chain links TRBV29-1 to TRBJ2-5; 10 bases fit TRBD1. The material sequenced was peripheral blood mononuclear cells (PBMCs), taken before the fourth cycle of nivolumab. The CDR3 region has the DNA TGCAGCGTTGAATTAGGGACAGGGGCTACTGTGGGGGCGAGGGGAGAAACCCAGTACTTC. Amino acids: CSVELGTGATVGARGETQYF.